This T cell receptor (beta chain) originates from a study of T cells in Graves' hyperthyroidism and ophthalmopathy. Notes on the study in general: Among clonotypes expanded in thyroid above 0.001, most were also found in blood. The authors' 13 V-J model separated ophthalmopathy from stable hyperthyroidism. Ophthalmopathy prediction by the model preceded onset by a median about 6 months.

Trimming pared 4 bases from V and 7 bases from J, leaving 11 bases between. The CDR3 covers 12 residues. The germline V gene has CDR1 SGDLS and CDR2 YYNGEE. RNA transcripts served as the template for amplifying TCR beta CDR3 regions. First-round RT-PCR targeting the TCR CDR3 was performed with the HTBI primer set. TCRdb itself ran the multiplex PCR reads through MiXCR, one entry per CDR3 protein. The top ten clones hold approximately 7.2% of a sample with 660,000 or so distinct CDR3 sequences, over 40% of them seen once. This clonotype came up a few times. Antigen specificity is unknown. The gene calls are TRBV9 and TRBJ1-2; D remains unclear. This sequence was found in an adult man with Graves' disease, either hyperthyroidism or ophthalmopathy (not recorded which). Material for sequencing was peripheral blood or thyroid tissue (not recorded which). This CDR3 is CASSQGARGYTF. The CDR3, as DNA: TGTGCCAGCAGCCAAGGAGCCCGTGGCTACACCTTC. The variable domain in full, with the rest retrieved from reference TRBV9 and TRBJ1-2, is DSGVTQTPKHLITATGQRVTLRCSPRSGDLSVYWYQQSLDQGLQFLIQYYNGEERAKGNILERFSAQQFPDLHSELNLSSLELGDSALYFCASSQGARGYTFGSGTRLTVV.